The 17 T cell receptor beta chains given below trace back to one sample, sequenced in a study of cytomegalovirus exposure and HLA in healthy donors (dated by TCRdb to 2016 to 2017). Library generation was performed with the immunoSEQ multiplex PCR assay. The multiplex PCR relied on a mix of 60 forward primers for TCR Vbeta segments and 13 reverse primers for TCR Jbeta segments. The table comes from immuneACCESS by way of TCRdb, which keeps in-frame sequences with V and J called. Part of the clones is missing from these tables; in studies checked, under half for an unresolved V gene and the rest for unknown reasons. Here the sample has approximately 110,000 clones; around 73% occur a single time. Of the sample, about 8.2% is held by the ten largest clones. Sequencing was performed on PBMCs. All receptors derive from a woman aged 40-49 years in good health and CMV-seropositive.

DNA of the CDR3: TGTGCCAGTAGTATAATCGGGGACAGAAGCTACACCTTC. It is translated as CASSIIGDRSYTF. The rearrangement uses TRBV19 and TRBJ1-2; 7 positions match TRBD1. J was trimmed by 9 bases and V by 2 bases; bases with no gene match: 6. CDR3 length: 13 residues. Germline V gene data show CDR1 as LNHDA and CDR2 as SQIVND (reference sequence).

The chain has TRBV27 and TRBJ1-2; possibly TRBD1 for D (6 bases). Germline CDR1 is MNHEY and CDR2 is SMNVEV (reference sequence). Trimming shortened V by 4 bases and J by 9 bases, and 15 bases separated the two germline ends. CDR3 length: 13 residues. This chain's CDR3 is CASSYGGAVSYTF. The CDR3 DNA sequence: TGTGCCAGCAGTTACGGGGGGGCTGTGAGCTACACCTTC.

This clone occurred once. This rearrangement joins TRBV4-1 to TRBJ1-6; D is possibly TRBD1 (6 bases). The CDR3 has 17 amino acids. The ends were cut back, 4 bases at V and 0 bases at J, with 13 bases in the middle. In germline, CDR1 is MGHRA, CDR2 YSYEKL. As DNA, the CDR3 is TGCGCCAGCAGCCGCGGACAGTCCCTCTCCTATAATTCACCCCTCCACTTT. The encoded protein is CASSRGQSLSYNSPLHF.

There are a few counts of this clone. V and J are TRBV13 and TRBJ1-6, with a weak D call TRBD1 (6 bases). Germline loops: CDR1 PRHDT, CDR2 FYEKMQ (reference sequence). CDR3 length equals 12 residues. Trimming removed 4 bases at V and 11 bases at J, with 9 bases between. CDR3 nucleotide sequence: TGTGCCAGCAGCTGGGGACAAACACCCCTCCACTTT. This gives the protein CASSWGQTPLHF.

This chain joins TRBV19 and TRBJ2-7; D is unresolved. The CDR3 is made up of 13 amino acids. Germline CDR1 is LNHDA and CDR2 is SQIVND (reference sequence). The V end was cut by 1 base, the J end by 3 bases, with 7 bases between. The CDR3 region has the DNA TGTGCCAGTAGTATAGTTCCGGGCTACGAGCAGTACTTC. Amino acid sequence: CASSIVPGYEQYF.

DNA of the CDR3: TGTGCCAGCAGCCCTGGGGGGGGTTCACCCCTCCACTTT. This codes for CASSPGGGSPLHF. The chain has TRBV11-3 and TRBJ1-6; D is possibly TRBD1 (5 bases). V was pared by 5 bases and J by 9 bases, with 11 bases between. In germline, CDR1 is SGHNT, CDR2 YENEEA. The CDR3 covers 13 residues.

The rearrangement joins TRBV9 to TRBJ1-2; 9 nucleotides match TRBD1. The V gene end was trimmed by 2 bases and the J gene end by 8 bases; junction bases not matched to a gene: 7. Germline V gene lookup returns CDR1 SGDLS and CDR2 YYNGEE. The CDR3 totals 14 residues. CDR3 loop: CASSVTGGPDGYTF. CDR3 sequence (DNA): TGTGCCAGCAGCGTCACAGGGGGCCCAGACGGCTACACCTTC.

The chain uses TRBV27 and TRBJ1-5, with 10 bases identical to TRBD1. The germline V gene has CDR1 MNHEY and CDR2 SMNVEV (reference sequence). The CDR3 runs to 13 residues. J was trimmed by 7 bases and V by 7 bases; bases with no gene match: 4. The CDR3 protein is CASKGDRGQPQHF. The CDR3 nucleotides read TGTGCCAGCAAGGGGGACAGGGGACAGCCCCAGCATTTT.

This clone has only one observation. CDR3 coding DNA: TGTGCCAGCAGTGAACGGGACAGGGACTACGAGCAGTACTTC. This sequence encodes CASSERDRDYEQYF. This rearrangement joins TRBV6-1 to TRBJ2-7, with TRBD1 matching 9 bases. The V gene's germline CDR1 is MNHNS and CDR2 SASEGT. The CDR3 is 14 amino acids. Trimming took 2 bases from V and 3 from J; bases not matched to a gene: 2.

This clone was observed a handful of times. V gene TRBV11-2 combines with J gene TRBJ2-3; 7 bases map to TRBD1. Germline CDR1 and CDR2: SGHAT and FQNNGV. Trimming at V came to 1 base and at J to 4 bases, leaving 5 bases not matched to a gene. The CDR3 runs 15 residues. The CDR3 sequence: CASSLAGQGADTQYF. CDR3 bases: TGTGCCAGCAGCTTAGCAGGGCAGGGGGCAGATACGCAGTATTTT. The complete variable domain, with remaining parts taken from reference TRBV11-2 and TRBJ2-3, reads EAGVAQSPRYKIIEKRQSVAFWCNPISGHATLYWYQQILGQGPKLLIQFQNNGVVDDSQLPKDRFSAERLKGVDSTLKIQPAKLEDSAVYLCASSLAGQGADTQYFGPGTRLTVL.

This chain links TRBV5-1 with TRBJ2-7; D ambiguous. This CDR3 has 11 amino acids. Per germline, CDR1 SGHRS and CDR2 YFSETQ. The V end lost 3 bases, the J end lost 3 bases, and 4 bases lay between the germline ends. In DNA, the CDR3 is TGCGCCAGCAGCTCAAACTACGAGCAGTACTTC. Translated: CASSSNYEQYF.

Here the CDR3 DNA reads TGCGCCAGCAGCCATTACAGGGGCCGGCTAGGGGAACTGTTTTTT. Translated, it gives CASSHYRGRLGELFF. This sequence joins TRBV4-1 and TRBJ1-4, with 7 positions matching TRBD1. In germline, CDR1 is MGHRA, CDR2 YSYEKL. The CDR3 extends over 15 amino acids. V lost 3 bases to trimming and J lost 12 bases; unmatched junction nucleotides: 13.

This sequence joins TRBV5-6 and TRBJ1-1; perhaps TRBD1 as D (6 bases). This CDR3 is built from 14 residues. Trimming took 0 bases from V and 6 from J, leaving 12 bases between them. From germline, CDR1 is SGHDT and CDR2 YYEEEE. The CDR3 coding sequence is TGTGCCAGCAGCTTGGTGTCGGGGGGCGCTGAAGCTTTCTTT. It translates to CASSLVSGGAEAFF.

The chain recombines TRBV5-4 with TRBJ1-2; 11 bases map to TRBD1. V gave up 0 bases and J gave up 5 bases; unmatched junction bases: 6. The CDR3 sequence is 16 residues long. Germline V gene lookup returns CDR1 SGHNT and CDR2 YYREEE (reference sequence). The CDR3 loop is CASSLDWTGGGYGYTF. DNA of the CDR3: TGTGCCAGCAGCTTGGATTGGACAGGGGGCGGGTATGGCTACACCTTC.

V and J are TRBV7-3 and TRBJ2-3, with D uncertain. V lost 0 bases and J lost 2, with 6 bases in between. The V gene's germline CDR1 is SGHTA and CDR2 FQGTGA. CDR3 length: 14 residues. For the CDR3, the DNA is TGTGCCAGCAGCTTAACACCAGACACAGATACGCAGTATTTT. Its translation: CASSLTPDTDTQYF.

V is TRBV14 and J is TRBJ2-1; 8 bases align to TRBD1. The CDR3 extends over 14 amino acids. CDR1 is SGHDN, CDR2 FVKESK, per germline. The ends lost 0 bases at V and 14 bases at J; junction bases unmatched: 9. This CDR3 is CASSQDPRGRSKFF. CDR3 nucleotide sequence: TGTGCCAGCAGCCAAGACCCCAGGGGGCGTTCTAAGTTCTTC.

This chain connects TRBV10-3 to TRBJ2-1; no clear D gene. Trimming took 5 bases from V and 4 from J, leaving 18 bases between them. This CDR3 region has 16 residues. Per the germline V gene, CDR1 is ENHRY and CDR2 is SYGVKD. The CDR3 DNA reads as TGTGCCATCAGTTCGAACTCTCGTCAAAATTACAATGAGCAGTTCTTC. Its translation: CAISSNSRQNYNEQFF.